What follows describes a single TCR beta chain. The antigen it binds to is not known. Base qualities are not provided; no much larger clone lies one nucleotide away. Libraries were prepared through the immunoSEQ multiplex PCR assay. The table was pulled from immuneACCESS by TCRdb, which kept in-frame rearrangements only. Such tables lose some clones; where checked, under half of the loss comes from unresolved V genes, and the rest has no known cause. Here the sample has about 59,000 clones; around 94% occur a single time. The top ten clones comprise about 2.6% of the sample. The data were taken from a study of T cell changes during pregnancy in multiple sclerosis (dated by TCRdb to between 2017 and 2020). Some background on the complete study: Changes in the T cell repertoire over the course of pregnancy were examined in this study in women with multiple sclerosis.

The CDR3 starts with the cysteine, ends with the phenylalanine, and has 15 residues. Just the 45-base CDR3 DNA is kept, in frame starting at base 1. CDR1 and CDR2 were assigned from the germline V gene as SGDLS and YYNGEE. V loses 0 bases, J loses 3 bases, and the germline ends lie 13 bases apart. The receptor chain draws on TRBV9 and TRBJ2-7; D gene: possibly TRBD2, on 7 matching bases. The sample here was CD8+ T cells from peripheral blood mononuclear cells, taken after pregnancy. This sequence was found in a female donor with multiple sclerosis, enrolled in a pregnancy study. This receptor carries the CDR3 CASSVAGGPVYEQYF. At the DNA level, the sequence is TGTGCCAGCAGCGTAGCCGGGGGGCCCGTCTACGAGCAGTACTTC.